This TCR beta chain came from a study of blood T cell repertoires in COVID-19. Study overall: Whether acute or convalescent, the COVID-19 samples came from the United States, Italy and Spain. The cDNA or gDNA used as material had been derived from T cells, B-cell-depleted T cells, or PBMCs.

Authors' data handling: Reference gene primer amplification in the assay estimated nucleated cell counts. Using immunoSEQ multiplex PCR, the repertoire was profiled, and TCRdb retains in-frame clones only, with some absent. V and J calls and clone size are copied from that table; D and trimming were computed from the DNA. The sample yields approximately 15,000 clones, 70% to 90% seen once. The CDR3 runs to 14 residues. The V gene's germline CDR1 is KGHSY and CDR2 FQNENV. Trimming stripped 0 bases from V and 7 bases from J, with 13 bases between. This clone was observed once. Sample: peripheral blood. The chain links TRBV16 to TRBJ2-7; TRBD2 might be the D (5 bases). This sequence originates from a human donor with active COVID-19. The donor label of this sample is uncertain. The CDR3 nucleotides are TGTGCCAGCAGCCAATCCACTAGTCGGCAGGAGCAGTACTTC. It specifies CASSQSTSRQEQYF.